Shown below are 22 T cell receptor beta chains from a single sample sequenced in a study of T cells in localized non-small cell lung cancer. Sequencing was performed with immunoSEQ multiplex PCR; in TCRdb, only in-frame clones are kept and a portion is missing. Of 25,000 or so clones in the sample, around four fifths were seen once. Sequenced here: peripheral blood, sampled before any cancer treatment. The receptor source for this set is a woman aged 35-75 years with stage I lung adenocarcinoma.

Here the CDR3 DNA reads TGTGCCAGCAATGGCTGGGGACAGGGTGGTGAAAAACTGTTTTTT. Its protein is CASNGWGQGGEKLFF. The rearrangement uses TRBV6-1 and TRBJ1-4, with 9 bases matching TRBD1. The CDR3 length is 15 residues. From germline, CDR1 is MNHNS and CDR2 SASEGT. V lost 7 bases, J lost 7 bases, and 10 bases stayed unmatched.

The chain employs TRBV29-1 and TRBJ1-6; 10 bases line up with TRBD1. With 6 bases clipped from V and 8 bases from J, the junction kept 7 bases outside the gene matches. The CDR3 totals 14 residues. Germline values: CDR1 SQVTM, CDR2 ANQGSEA. CDR3 bases: TGCAGCGTACGACAGGGGGCGACGGATTCACCCCTCCACTTT. Translating it yields CSVRQGATDSPLHF.

The V call is TRBV7-6, the J call TRBJ1-5; 7 nucleotides align to TRBD1. The CDR3 runs to 15 residues. Germline CDR1 and CDR2: SGHVS and FNYEAQ. J gave up 6 bases and V 4 bases, and 9 bases lay outside the gene matches. CDR3 sequence (DNA): TGTGCCAGCAGCTCTGGGACAGATTACGGTCAGCCCCAGCATTTT. Protein sequence: CASSSGTDYGQPQHF.

This clone was seen just once. The V gene is TRBV29-1, the J gene TRBJ1-1; 8 bases line up with TRBD1. Losses at the gene ends were 6 bases for V and 5 bases for J; bases not matched to a gene: 14. The V gene's germline CDR1 is SQVTM and CDR2 ANQGSEA. The CDR3 has 15 residues. The CDR3 DNA is TGCAGCGTCGTCAGCCTCGGAGACAGGGGAACTGAAGCTTTCTTT. Translated, it gives CSVVSLGDRGTEAFF.

The table lists this clone with a few counts. The chain carries TRBV9 and TRBJ2-3; D is ambiguous. The CDR3 spans 13 residues. The V end lost 0 bases, the J end lost 5 bases, and 7 bases lay between the germline ends. Germline V gene data show CDR1 as SGDLS and CDR2 as YYNGEE. CDR3 loop: CASSVAPGDTQYF. CDR3 DNA: TGTGCCAGCAGCGTAGCTCCAGGAGATACGCAGTATTTT.

V usage is TRBV7-9 and J usage is TRBJ2-5, with TRBD2 as a possible D gene (7 bases). The ends were cut back, 5 bases at V and 5 bases at J, with 15 bases in the middle. This CDR3 is 14 amino acids long. Germline values: CDR1 SEHNR, CDR2 FQNEAQ (reference sequence). CDR3 in DNA: TGTGCCAGCAGCCCTGGGGGGGCCTGGGAGACCCAGTACTTC. This sequence encodes CASSPGGAWETQYF.

The chain joins TRBV7-9 to TRBJ2-5; D gene ambiguous. Germline-derived CDR1 and CDR2 are SEHNR and FQNEAQ (reference sequence). The CDR3 loop spans 14 amino acids. Deletions cut 5 bases from V and 1 base from J, with 11 bases between. The CDR3 loop is CASSPRRGQETQYF. The CDR3 nucleotides are TGTGCCAGCAGCCCCCGCAGAGGCCAAGAGACCCAGTACTTC.

The chain couples TRBV5-8 to TRBJ1-2; 7 bases match TRBD1. CDR1 SGHTS and CDR2 YDEGEE come from the germline V gene. J was trimmed by 13 bases and V by 4 bases; bases with no gene match: 10. This CDR3 has 12 residues. CDR3 sequence reads: CASSRQGNRVTF. The CDR3 DNA sequence: TGTGCCAGCAGCCGACAGGGCAATAGGGTCACCTTC.

This clone was found once. The V and J genes are TRBV5-8 and TRBJ2-1; D gene ambiguous. CDR3 length: 12 residues. Germline CDR1 is SGHTS and CDR2 is YDEGEE. Trimming removed 3 bases from V and 7 bases from J, with 8 bases in between. The CDR3 reads CASSWQFNEQFF. The CDR3 region has the DNA TGTGCCAGCAGCTGGCAGTTTAATGAGCAGTTCTTC.

V is TRBV7-8 and J is TRBJ2-2; D call uncertain. Germline CDR1 reads SGHVS; CDR2 reads FQNEAQ. This CDR3 is built from 13 residues. The ends were cut back, 8 bases at V and 0 bases at J, with 7 bases in the middle. For the CDR3, the DNA is TGTGCCAGCGTCCAGGCGAACACCGGGGAGCTGTTTTTT. Translated: CASVQANTGELFF.

This chain links TRBV29-1 with TRBJ1-1; D is perhaps TRBD1 (6 bases). Between the trimmed V and J ends, which lost 7 bases and 5 bases, there was a span of 17 bases. CDR3 length: 13 residues. CDR1 is SQVTM and CDR2 is ANQGSEA in the germline V gene. The CDR3 sequence is CSGQGSGGTEAFF. Written as DNA, the CDR3 is TGCAGCGGTCAGGGGTCAGGAGGGACTGAAGCTTTCTTT.

This clone has a single count. V gene TRBV5-1 combines with J gene TRBJ2-7; TRBD1 matches at 9 bases. V lost 3 bases and J lost 2; bases outside the gene matches: 3. Germline CDR1 reads SGHRS; CDR2 reads YFSETQ. The CDR3 totals 14 residues. The CDR3 DNA is TGCGCCAGCAGCTCGACAGGGGGTACCTACGAGCAGTACTTC. Its translation is CASSSTGGTYEQYF.

The rearrangement links TRBV6-1 to TRBJ2-1, with a weak D call TRBD1 (5 bases). Germline CDR1 MNHNS, CDR2 SASEGT. The CDR3 runs to 15 residues. Trimming left V 7 bases short and J 0 bases short, with 13 bases between. The CDR3 reads CASNHDSSSYNEQFF. Written as DNA, the CDR3 is TGTGCCAGCAACCACGACAGCAGCTCCTACAATGAGCAGTTCTTC.

DNA of the CDR3: TGTGCCAGCAGCCGGGACAGGGGGAATTCACCCCTCCACTTT. Residues: CASSRDRGNSPLHF. The chain is built from TRBV5-6 and TRBJ1-6, with TRBD1 matching over 11 bases. Trimming removed 4 bases from V and 7 bases from J; junction bases left unmatched: 1. CDR1 and CDR2 from the germline V gene are SGHDT and YYEEEE. The CDR3 runs to 14 residues.

This sequence joins TRBV5-5 and TRBJ1-5, with unresolved D. This CDR3 comprises 13 residues. Deletions cut 0 bases from V and 0 bases from J, with 1 base between. Germline CDR1 and CDR2: SGHKS and YYEKEE (reference sequence). The CDR3 nucleotides read TGTGCCAGCAGCTTGGCTAGCAATCAGCCCCAGCATTTT. Translated, it gives CASSLASNQPQHF.

The chain has TRBV6-6 and TRBJ1-3; maybe TRBD1 (5 bases). CDR1 MNHNY and CDR2 SVGAGI come from the germline V gene (reference sequence). The CDR3 consists of 15 residues. V lost 6 bases and J 0 bases, leaving 12 bases between the germline ends. Written as DNA, the CDR3 is TGTGCCAGCAGGGATAGCGGGGGCTCTGGAAACACCATATATTTT. Translated: CASRDSGGSGNTIYF.

The V call is TRBV6-6, the J call TRBJ2-1; D not resolved. V lost 0 bases and J lost 5, with 14 bases in between. CDR3 length: 16 residues. Germline V lookup: CDR1 MNHNY, CDR2 SVGAGI (reference sequence). The CDR3 is CASSYSILTNDNEQFF. The CDR3 DNA sequence: TGTGCCAGCAGTTACTCGATATTAACAAATGACAATGAGCAGTTCTTC.

The rearrangement links TRBV9 to TRBJ1-2; unclear D gene. The CDR3 is made up of 14 amino acids. The ends were cut back, 0 bases at V and 7 bases at J, with 13 bases in the middle. Germline V gene data show CDR1 as SGDLS and CDR2 as YYNGEE. CDR3 nucleotide sequence: TGTGCCAGCAGCGTAGTTGGTGGGTTCGGTGGCTACACCTTC. It codes for CASSVVGGFGGYTF.

This CDR3 reads CASSLQTGGNEQYF. For the CDR3, the DNA is TGCGCCAGCAGCTTGCAAACAGGAGGGAACGAGCAGTACTTC. This chain joins TRBV5-1 and TRBJ2-7; possible D gene TRBD2, 6 bases. V was trimmed by 1 base and J by 5 bases, leaving 13 bases between them. The CDR3 loop spans 14 amino acids. CDR1 is SGHRS, CDR2 YFSETQ, per germline.

J is TRBJ2-1 and V is TRBV11-3; the D call may be TRBD1 or TRBD2 (5 bases each). Germline-derived CDR1 and CDR2 are SGHNT and YENEEA. Trimming left V 5 bases short and J 4 bases short, with 12 bases between. This CDR3 is 14 amino acids long. The CDR3 DNA follows: TGTGCCAGCAGCCCGGGGCAGCATTACAATGAGCAGTTCTTC. As protein: CASSPGQHYNEQFF.

This clone appeared a few times. The chain has TRBV4-1 and TRBJ1-1; possibly TRBD1 for D (5 bases). Germline loops: CDR1 MGHRA, CDR2 YSYEKL. V was shortened by 7 bases and J by 3 bases, with 21 bases between the two germline ends. This CDR3 has 16 amino acids. In DNA, the CDR3 is TGCGCCAGCACCCTCGGGACGGGGGTTGGCGACACTGAAGCTTTCTTT. Translated: CASTLGTGVGDTEAFF.

The chain has TRBV4-3 and TRBJ2-2; D may match TRBD1 or TRBD2 (6 bases each). The germline gives CDR1 LGHNA, CDR2 YSLEER. The CDR3 has 16 amino acids. The V end lost 1 base, the J end lost 0 bases, and 9 bases lay between the germline ends. Written as DNA, the CDR3 is TGCGCCAGCAGCCAAGGTGGGGGGCCGAACACCGGGGAGCTGTTTTTT. It is translated as CASSQGGGPNTGELFF.